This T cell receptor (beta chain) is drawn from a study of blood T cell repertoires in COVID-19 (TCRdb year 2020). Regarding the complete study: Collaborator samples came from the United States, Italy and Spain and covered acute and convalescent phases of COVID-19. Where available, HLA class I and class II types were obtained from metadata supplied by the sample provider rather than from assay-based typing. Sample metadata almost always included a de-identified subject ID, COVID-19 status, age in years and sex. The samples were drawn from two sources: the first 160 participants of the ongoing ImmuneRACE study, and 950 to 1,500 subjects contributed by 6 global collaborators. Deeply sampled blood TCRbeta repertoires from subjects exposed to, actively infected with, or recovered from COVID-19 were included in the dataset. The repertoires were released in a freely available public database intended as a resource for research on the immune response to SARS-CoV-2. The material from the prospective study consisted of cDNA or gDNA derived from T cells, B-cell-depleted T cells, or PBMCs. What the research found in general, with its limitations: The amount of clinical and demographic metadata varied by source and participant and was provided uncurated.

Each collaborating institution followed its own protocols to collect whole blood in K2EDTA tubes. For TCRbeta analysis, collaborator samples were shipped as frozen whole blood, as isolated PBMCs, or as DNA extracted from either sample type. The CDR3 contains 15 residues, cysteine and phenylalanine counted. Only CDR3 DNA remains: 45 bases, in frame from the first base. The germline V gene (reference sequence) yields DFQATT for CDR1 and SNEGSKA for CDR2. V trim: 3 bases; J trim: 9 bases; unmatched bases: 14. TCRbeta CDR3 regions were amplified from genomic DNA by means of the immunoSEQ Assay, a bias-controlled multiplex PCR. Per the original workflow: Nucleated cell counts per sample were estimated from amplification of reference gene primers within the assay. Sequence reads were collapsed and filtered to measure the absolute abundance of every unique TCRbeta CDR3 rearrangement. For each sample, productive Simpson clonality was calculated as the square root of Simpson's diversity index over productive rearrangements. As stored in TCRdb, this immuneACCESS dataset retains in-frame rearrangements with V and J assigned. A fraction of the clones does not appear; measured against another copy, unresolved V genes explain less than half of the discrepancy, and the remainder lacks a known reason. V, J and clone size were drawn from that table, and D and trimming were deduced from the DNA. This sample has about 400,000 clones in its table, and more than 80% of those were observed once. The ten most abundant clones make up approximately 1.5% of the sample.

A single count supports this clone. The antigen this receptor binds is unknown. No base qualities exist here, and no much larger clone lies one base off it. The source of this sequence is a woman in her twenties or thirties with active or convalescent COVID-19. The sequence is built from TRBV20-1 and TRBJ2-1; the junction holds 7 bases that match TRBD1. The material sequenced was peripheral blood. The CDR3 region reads CSASKTGQSRGEQFF. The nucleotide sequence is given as TGCAGTGCTAGTAAAACGGGACAGTCAAGGGGTGAGCAGTTCTTC.